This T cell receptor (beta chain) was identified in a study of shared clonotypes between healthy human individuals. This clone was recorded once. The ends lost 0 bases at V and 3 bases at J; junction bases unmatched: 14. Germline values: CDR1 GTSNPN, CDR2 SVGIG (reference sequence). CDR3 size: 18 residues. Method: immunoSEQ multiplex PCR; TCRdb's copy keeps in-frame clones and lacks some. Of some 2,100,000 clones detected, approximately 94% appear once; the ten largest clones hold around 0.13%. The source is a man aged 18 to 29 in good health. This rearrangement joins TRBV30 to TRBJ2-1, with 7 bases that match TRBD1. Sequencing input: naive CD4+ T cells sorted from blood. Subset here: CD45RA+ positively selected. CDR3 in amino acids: CAWSVRQGAYYGYNEQFF. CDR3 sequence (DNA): TGTGCCTGGAGTGTAAGACAGGGAGCATACTATGGCTACAATGAGCAGTTCTTC. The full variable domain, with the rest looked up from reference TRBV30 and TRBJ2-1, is SQTIHQWPATLVQPVGSPLSLECTVEGTSNPNLYWYRQAAGRGLQLLFYSVGIGQISSEVPQNLSASRPQDRQFILSSKKLLLSDSGFYLCAWSVRQGAYYGYNEQFFGPGTRLTVL.